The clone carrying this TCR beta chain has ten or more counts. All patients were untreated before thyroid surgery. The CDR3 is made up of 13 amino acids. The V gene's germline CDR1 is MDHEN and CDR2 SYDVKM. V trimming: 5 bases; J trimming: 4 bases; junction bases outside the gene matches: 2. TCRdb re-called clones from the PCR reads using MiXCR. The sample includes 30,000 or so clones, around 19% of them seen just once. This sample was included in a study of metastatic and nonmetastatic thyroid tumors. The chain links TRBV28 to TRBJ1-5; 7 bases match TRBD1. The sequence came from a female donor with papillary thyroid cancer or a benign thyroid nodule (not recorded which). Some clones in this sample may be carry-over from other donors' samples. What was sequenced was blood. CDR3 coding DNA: TGTGCCAGCAGTCGGGACAGTAATCAGCCCCAGCATTTT. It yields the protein CASSRDSNQPQHF. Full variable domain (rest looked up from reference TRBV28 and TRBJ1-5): DVKVTQSSRYLVKRTGEKVFLECVQDMDHENMFWYRQDPGLGLRLIYFSYDVKMKEKGDIPEGYSVSREKKERFSLILESASTNQTSMYLCASSRDSNQPQHFGDGTRLSIL.